This T cell receptor beta chain is from a study of PD-1 blockade in classical Hodgkin lymphoma (dated by TCRdb to about 2020). Context from the whole study: Nivolumab dosing was 3 mg/kg intravenously every 2 weeks, continuing until either disease progression or unacceptable toxicity. The study used CyTOF and TCR beta sequencing to define a peripheral blood immune signature of response to PD-1 blockade in classical Hodgkin lymphoma.

The junction carries 18 bases between V and J, which are trimmed by 5 bases and 6 bases respectively. The germline V gene specifies SGHAT as CDR1 and FQNNGV as CDR2. The CDR3 holds 15 amino acids from the cysteine to the phenylalanine. Only the CDR3 region is kept as DNA, spanning 45 bases read in frame from base 1. The time point label here, explained by the study, means: cycle 2 day 1 (C2D1) of nivolumab. Every trial patient had relapsed following autologous stem cell transplantation, and prior brentuximab vedotin exposure was what differed among cohorts A, B and C. The trial cohort included 55 to 60 patients with relapsed/refractory classical Hodgkin lymphoma, and each patient had a best overall response of complete response, partial response or progressive disease. Trial patients were treated with single-agent nivolumab in the multi-cohort phase II CheckMate 205 trial. An independent review committee assessed best overall response by applying the 2007 International Working Group response criteria. Trial PBMCs were obtained immediately prior to nivolumab initiation (C1D1) and on therapy at cycle 2 day 1 and cycle 4 day 1. Peripheral blood was collected in 8 mL Vacutainer Cell Preparation Tubes, from which PBMCs were isolated by centrifugation and then cryopreserved.

The Qiagen DNeasy kit was used to extract genomic DNA both from unsorted PBMCs and from the negatively selected CD4+ and CD8+ fractions. Amplification of TCR beta CDR3 regions was done by immunoSEQ multiplex PCR with primers that anneal to V and J segments. A synthetic immune receptor repertoire was used to minimize amplification bias, and any remaining bias was removed computationally after sequencing. The study's own analysis went as follows. Custom Python scripts were used to quantify repertoire diversity as the Shannon entropy index. Unsorted, CD4+ and CD8+ repertoires were analyzed separately, except in combined analyses where CD4+ and CD8+ sequences were merged in silico. A clone was considered expanded if an increase in frequency of at least 2-fold after treatment relative to C1D1 was found, and a pseudocount of 0.5 was applied to clones undetected at baseline. Singleton clones were defined as clones with 0 or 1 copy at C1D1, and non-singleton clones were defined as clones with 2 or more copies. By matching protein sequences in sorted samples from the same patient, clones expanded in unsorted samples were annotated as CD4+, CD8+ or unknown. Wilcoxon tests on paired samples were used to test diversity changes from C1D1 to C4D1. TCRdb retrieved this table from immuneACCESS and kept in-frame rearrangements only. Not all clones are present; in checked studies, unresolved V genes account for under half, and no reason is known for the remainder. D and trimming were read from the DNA, whereas the V and J calls and clone size are those reported in that table. The sample data list some 38,000 clones, and over 65% of these were observed just once. Together, the top ten hold approximately 15% of the sample.

Overall study outcomes, separate from this receptor: The study was restricted to a single clinical trial cohort, and the causes of repertoire differences, possibly disease activity or prior therapy, were left undefined. Lower diversity was seen in patients whose nivolumab began less than 1 year after ASCT, and these patients were left out of later analyses so that immune reconstitution would not confound the results. CD4+ but not CD8+ TCR diversity rose significantly by C4D1 (p=0.0027 vs p=0.16), most apparent in complete responders (p=0.02). Baseline TCR diversity was reported to be lower in newly diagnosed patients than in healthy donors, and even lower in relapsed/refractory patients. Among trial patients, those achieving complete response had baseline diversity similar to that of newly diagnosed patients, while diversity was significantly lower in partial responders and progressors.

Of note for this clone: Its recognized antigen is unknown. There are no base qualities to consult, and no much larger clone falls within one base.

The receptor comes from a human donor with classical Hodgkin lymphoma. The rearrangement joined TRBV11-2 to TRBJ2-3, and possibly TRBD2, on 7 matching bases. The specimen was peripheral blood mononuclear cells (PBMCs), collected before the second cycle of nivolumab. The CDR3 protein: CASSPQLAGADTQYF. The DNA sequence is TGTGCCAGCAGCCCCCAGTTGGCGGGGGCCGATACGCAGTATTTT.